This passage covers 15 T cell receptor beta chains from one sample sequenced in a study of pediatric ulcerative colitis. Assay used: immunoSEQ multiplex PCR; TCRdb lists only in-frame clones, some missing. The sample consists of roughly 64,000 clones, roughly nine tenths of them appearing once. Sequenced input: blood. All receptors derive from a boy younger than 18 with severe ulcerative colitis.

The chain carries TRBV27 and TRBJ2-7; no definite D call. CDR1 and CDR2 (germline): MNHEY, SMNVEV (reference sequence). The CDR3 loop spans 14 amino acids. V was cut by 0 bases and J by 0 bases, with 6 bases left in between. The CDR3 bases are TGTGCCAGCAGTTTATCTACTTACTCCTACGAGCAGTACTTC. It translates to CASSLSTYSYEQYF.

The V call is TRBV27, the J call TRBJ1-5; weak D call: TRBD1 (5 bases). This CDR3 spans 13 amino acids. Trimming stripped 10 bases from V and 4 bases from J, with 14 bases between. Germline CDR1 MNHEY, CDR2 SMNVEV (reference sequence). The DNA for the CDR3 is TGTGCCACCGGAGAACAGGTAAATCAGCCCCAGCATTTT. Its translation: CATGEQVNQPQHF.

The J gene is TRBJ2-1, the V gene TRBV5-1; 12 nucleotides align to TRBD2. V was pared by 0 bases and J by 7 bases, with 8 bases of the junction left unmatched. The germline V gene encodes CDR1 SGHRS and CDR2 YFSETQ. This CDR3 is built from 17 residues. In DNA form, the CDR3 reads TGCGCCAGCAGCTTGGCCTTTTCTAGCGGGAGGGAGAATGAGCAGTTCTTC. This codes for CASSLAFSSGRENEQFF.

The chain carries TRBV7-2 and TRBJ2-5; D remains ambiguous. The CDR3 runs to 16 residues. With 3 bases removed from V and 0 bases from J, the gap between germline ends came to 14 bases. Germline CDR1 is SGHTA and CDR2 is FQGNSA. DNA of the CDR3: TGTGCCAGCAGCTTCGCGGCCGACTCGTACCAAGAGACCCAGTACTTC. Translated: CASSFAADSYQETQYF.

The genes are TRBV6-5 and TRBJ2-1; D not resolved. The V and J ends lost 0 bases and 5 bases respectively, with 5 bases between them. The germline V gene encodes CDR1 MNHEY and CDR2 SVGAGI. The CDR3 runs 13 residues. CDR3 amino acids: CASSYSPDNEQFF. The CDR3 region has the DNA TGTGCCAGCAGTTACTCCCCCGACAATGAGCAGTTCTTC.

The V call is TRBV19, the J call TRBJ1-5, with TRBD1 as a possible D gene (6 bases). The CDR3 consists of 15 residues. The germline V gene encodes CDR1 LNHDA and CDR2 SQIVND (reference sequence). V was cut by 7 bases and J by 1 base, with 14 bases left in between. CDR3 residues: CASNFGGASNQPQHF. CDR3 sequence (DNA): TGTGCCAGTAACTTTGGGGGGGCGAGCAATCAGCCCCAGCATTTT.

The chain joins TRBV2 to TRBJ1-3; perhaps TRBD1 as D (5 bases). Trimming removed 7 bases from V and 16 bases from J, with 20 bases in between. This CDR3 contains 12 residues. Germline V lookup: CDR1 SNHLY, CDR2 FYNNEI. DNA of the CDR3: TGTGCCAGCACAACCGGGACCGCTTTGGGGTATTTT. This translates into CASTTGTALGYF.

This sequence joins TRBV9 and TRBJ2-3, with D uncertain. Germline V CDR1 and CDR2: SGDLS, YYNGEE. This CDR3 contains 17 residues. The V and J ends lost 1 base and 2 bases respectively, with 17 bases between them. The CDR3 nucleotides are TGTGCCAGCAGCGTACGGCCGACCCCCCCGGACACAGATACGCAGTATTTT. Encoded protein: CASSVRPTPPDTDTQYF.

In nucleotides, the CDR3 is TGTGCTAGTGGTACAACAGGACAGTCTACCTACAATGAGCAGTTCTTC. Encoded protein: CASGTTGQSTYNEQFF. This rearrangement joins TRBV12-5 to TRBJ2-1, with D possibly matching TRBD1 (6 bases). Germline CDR1 is LGHNT and CDR2 is FRNRAP. V dropped 5 bases and J dropped 2 bases, with 16 bases sitting between them. The CDR3 has 16 residues.

This rearrangement joins TRBV6-5 to TRBJ2-5; D tentatively fits TRBD1 or TRBD2 (6 bases each). Trimming left V 8 bases short and J 5 bases short, with 21 bases between. The germline V gene has CDR1 MNHEY and CDR2 SVGAGI. This CDR3 has 15 residues. CDR3 bases: TGTGCCAGCGGAAGGGGGGATTCCAAGTCGGAGACCCAGTACTTC. Translated, it gives CASGRGDSKSETQYF.

This clone occurred a few times. V usage is TRBV7-2 and J usage is TRBJ1-1; D is undetermined. Deletions cut 4 bases from V and 1 base from J, with 7 bases between. This CDR3 spans 13 amino acids. Germline CDR1 SGHTA, CDR2 FQGNSA. CDR3 DNA sequence: TGTGCCAGCAGCTCCCAAGGGAACACTGAAGCTTTCTTT. Its protein is CASSSQGNTEAFF. The full variable domain, in which reference TRBV7-2 and TRBJ1-1 provide the parts outside the CDR3, is GAGVSQSPSNKVTEKGKDVELRCDPISGHTALYWYRQSLGQGLEFLIYFQGNSAPDKSGLPSDRFSAERTGGSVSTLTIQRTQQEDSAVYLCASSSQGNTEAFFGQGTRLTVV.

The chain combines TRBV19 with TRBJ2-2; D unclear. Trimming removed 5 bases from V and 2 bases from J, with 9 bases in between. Germline CDR1 reads LNHDA; CDR2 reads SQIVND (reference sequence). The CDR3 runs to 14 residues. The CDR3 nucleotides read TGTGCCAGTAGTGCCAACGTTAACACCGGGGAGCTGTTTTTT. This translates into CASSANVNTGELFF.

This sequence joins TRBV7-9 and TRBJ2-1, with D perhaps TRBD1 (5 bases). From germline, CDR1 is SEHNR and CDR2 FQNEAQ (reference sequence). Between the trimmed V and J ends, which lost 3 bases and 0 bases, there was a span of 12 bases. This CDR3 comprises 16 residues. In DNA, the CDR3 is TGTGCCAGCAGCTTGCTACAGGCGAGCTCCTACAATGAGCAGTTCTTC. Amino acids: CASSLLQASSYNEQFF.

The chain joins TRBV7-9 to TRBJ1-2; the match to TRBD1 covers 9 bases. CDR1 and CDR2 from the germline V gene are SEHNR and FQNEAQ (reference sequence). This CDR3 is 14 amino acids long. J lost 6 bases, V lost 5 bases, and 7 bases had no gene match. The DNA for the CDR3 is TGTGCCAGCAGCCCTGGGACAGGGACAAATGGCTACACCTTC. Protein sequence: CASSPGTGTNGYTF.

The CDR3 sequence is CASSFAGGKAGELFF. CDR3 DNA: TGCGCCAGCAGCTTTGCCGGGGGGAAGGCCGGGGAGCTGTTTTTT. This chain links TRBV5-1 with TRBJ2-2, with 7 bases fitting TRBD2. The CDR3 contains 15 residues. From germline, CDR1 is SGHRS and CDR2 YFSETQ. Trimming removed 2 bases from V and 6 bases from J; junction bases left unmatched: 7.